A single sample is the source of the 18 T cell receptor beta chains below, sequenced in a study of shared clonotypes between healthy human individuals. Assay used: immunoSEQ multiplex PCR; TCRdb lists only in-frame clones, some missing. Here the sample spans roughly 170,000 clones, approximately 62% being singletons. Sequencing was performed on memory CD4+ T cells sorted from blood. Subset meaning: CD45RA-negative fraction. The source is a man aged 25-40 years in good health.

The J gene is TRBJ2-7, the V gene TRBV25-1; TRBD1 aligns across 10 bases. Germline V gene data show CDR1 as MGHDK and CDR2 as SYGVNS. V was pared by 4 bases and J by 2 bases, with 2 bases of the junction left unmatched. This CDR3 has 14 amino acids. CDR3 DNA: TGTGCCAGCAGTGTTGGACAGGGGGCCTACGAGCAGTACTTC. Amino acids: CASSVGQGAYEQYF.

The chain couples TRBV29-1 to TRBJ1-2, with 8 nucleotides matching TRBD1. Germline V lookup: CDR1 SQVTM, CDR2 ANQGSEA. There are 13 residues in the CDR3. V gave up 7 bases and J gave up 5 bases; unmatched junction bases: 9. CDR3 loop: CSARDRGRYGYTF. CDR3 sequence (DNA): TGCAGCGCCCGAGACAGGGGCCGTTATGGCTACACCTTC. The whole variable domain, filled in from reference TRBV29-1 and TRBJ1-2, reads SAVISQKPSRDICQRGTSLTIQCQVDSQVTMMFWYRQQPGQSLTLIATANQGSEATYESGFVIDKFPISRPNLTFSTLTVSNMSPEDSSIYLCSARDRGRYGYTFGSGTRLTVV.

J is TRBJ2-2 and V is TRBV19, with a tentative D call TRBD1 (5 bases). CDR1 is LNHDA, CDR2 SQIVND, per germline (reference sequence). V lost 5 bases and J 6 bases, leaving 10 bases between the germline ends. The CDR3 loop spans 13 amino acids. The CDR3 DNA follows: TGTGCCAGTAGTCCTGCAGGGCCCGGGGAGCTGTTTTTT. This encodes CASSPAGPGELFF.

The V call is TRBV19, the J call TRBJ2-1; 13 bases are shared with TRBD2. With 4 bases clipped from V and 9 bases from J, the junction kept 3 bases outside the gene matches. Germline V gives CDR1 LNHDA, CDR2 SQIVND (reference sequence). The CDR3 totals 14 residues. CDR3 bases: TGTGCCAGTAGTAACGGACTAGCGGGAGTTGAGCAGTTCTTC. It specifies CASSNGLAGVEQFF.

This chain's CDR3 is CSAPRRSEAFF. The CDR3 coding sequence is TGCAGTGCCCCGAGGCGTAGTGAAGCTTTCTTT. The V and J genes are TRBV20-1 and TRBJ1-1; D is ambiguous. V was cut by 6 bases and J by 7 bases, with 12 bases left in between. CDR3 size: 11 residues. CDR1 and CDR2 from the germline V gene are DFQATT and SNEGSKA (reference sequence).

CDR3 sequence (DNA): TGTGCCAGTAGTATAGATTCATCGCAGGGGGCCAGCTACACCTTC. Protein product: CASSIDSSQGASYTF. The rearrangement uses TRBV19 and TRBJ1-2; 8 positions match TRBD1. Unmatched junction bases numbered 9, after V lost 0 bases and J lost 9 bases. Germline assignment: CDR1 LNHDA and CDR2 SQIVND (reference sequence). The CDR3 is made up of 15 amino acids.

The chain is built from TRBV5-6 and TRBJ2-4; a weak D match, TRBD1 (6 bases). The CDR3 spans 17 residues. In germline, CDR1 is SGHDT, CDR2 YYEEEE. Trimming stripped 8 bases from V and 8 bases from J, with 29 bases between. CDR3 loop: CASHDGQSSVFEDIQYF. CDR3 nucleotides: TGTGCCAGTCACGACGGACAGTCCAGTGTTTTTGAGGACATTCAGTACTTC.

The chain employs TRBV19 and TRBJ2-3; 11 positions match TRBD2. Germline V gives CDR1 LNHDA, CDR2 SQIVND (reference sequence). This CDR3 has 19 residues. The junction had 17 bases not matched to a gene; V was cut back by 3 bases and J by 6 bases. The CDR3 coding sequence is TGTGCCAGTAGTATGATCCCTTGGTCTAGCGGGGGGCGAGTGGATACGCAGTATTTT. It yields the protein CASSMIPWSSGGRVDTQYF.

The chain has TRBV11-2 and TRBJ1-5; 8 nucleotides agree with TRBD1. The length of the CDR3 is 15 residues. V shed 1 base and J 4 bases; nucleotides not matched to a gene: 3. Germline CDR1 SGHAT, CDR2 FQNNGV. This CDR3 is CASSLARTGNQPQHF. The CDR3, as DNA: TGTGCCAGCAGCTTAGCGAGGACAGGGAATCAGCCCCAGCATTTT.

DNA for the CDR3: TGTGCCAGCAGCGGAGATGGCAGGAGGTCCTACGAGCAGTACTTC. Protein sequence: CASSGDGRRSYEQYF. The chain recombines TRBV7-2 with TRBJ2-7; the D gene is possibly TRBD2 (5 bases). In germline, CDR1 is SGHTA, CDR2 FQGNSA. V lost 5 bases to trimming and J lost 1 base, with 15 bases between them. The CDR3 covers 15 residues.

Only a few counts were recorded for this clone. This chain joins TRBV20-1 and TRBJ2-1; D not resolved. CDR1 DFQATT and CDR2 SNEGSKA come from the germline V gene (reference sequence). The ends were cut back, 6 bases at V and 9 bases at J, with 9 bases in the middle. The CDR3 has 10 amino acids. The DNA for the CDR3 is TGCAGTGCATACGCCACTGAGCAGTTCTTC. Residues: CSAYATEQFF.

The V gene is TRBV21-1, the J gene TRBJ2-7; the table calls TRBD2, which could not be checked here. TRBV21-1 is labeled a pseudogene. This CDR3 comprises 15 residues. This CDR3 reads CASKAKAIRSYEQYF. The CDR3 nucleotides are TGTGCCAGCAAAGCAAAAGCGATTCGATCCTACGAGCAGTACTTC.

As DNA, the CDR3 is TGTGCCAGCAGCTTGATAACTAGCGGGGCTTACGAGCAGTACTTC. Amino acids: CASSLITSGAYEQYF. J is TRBJ2-7 and V is TRBV5-4; 10 bases map to TRBD2. The germline gives CDR1 SGHNT, CDR2 YYREEE (reference sequence). V shed 1 base and J 4 bases; nucleotides not matched to a gene: 5. The CDR3 is made up of 15 amino acids.

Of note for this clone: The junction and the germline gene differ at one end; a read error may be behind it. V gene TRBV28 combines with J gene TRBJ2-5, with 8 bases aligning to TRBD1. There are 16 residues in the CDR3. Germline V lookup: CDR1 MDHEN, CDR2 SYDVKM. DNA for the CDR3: TGTGCCAGCAGTCCCCTTTATGACAGGGGTAGGGTCAACTTGCACTTC. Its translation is CASSPLYDRGRVNLHF.

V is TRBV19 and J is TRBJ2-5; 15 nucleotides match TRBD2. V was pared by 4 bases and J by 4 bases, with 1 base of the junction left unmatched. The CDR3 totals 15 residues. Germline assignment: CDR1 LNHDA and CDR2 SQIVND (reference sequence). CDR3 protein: CASSKGLAGGETQYF. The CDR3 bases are TGTGCCAGTAGTAAGGGACTAGCGGGAGGAGAGACCCAGTACTTC.

The CDR3 DNA is TGTGCCAGCAGCATTGCGGCGGATACGCAGTATTTT. Its protein is CASSIAADTQYF. V and J are TRBV5-4 and TRBJ2-3; D uncertain. The CDR3 runs to 12 residues. V lost 4 bases, J lost 6 bases, and 9 bases lay in between. Germline V CDR1 and CDR2: SGHNT, YYREEE (reference sequence).

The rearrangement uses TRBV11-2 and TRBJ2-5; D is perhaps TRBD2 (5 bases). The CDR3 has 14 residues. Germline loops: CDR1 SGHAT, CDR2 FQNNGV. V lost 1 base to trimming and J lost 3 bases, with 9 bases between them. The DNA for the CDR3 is TGTGCCAGCAGCTTAGTAGGACTGGAAGAGACCCAGTACTTC. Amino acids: CASSLVGLEETQYF.

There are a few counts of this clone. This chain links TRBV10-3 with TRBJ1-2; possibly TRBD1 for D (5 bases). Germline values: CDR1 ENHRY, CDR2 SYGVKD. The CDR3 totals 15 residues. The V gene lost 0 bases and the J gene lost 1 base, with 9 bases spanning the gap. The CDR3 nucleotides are TGTGCCATCAGTGAGTCGACAGACCTTAACTATGGCTACACCTTC. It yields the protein CAISESTDLNYGYTF.